The 5 T cell receptor beta chains listed next were all sequenced from one sample in a study of blood T cell repertoires in COVID-19. The assay was immunoSEQ multiplex PCR, and TCRdb's table has in-frame clones only and misses some. Counted here are about 320,000 clones, over 85% occurring once; the ten biggest clones make up over 8.5%. Input material: peripheral blood. These receptors were obtained from a woman under 40 with COVID-19, enrolled during active disease.

This clone was seen only once. The V and J genes are TRBV10-2 and TRBJ2-7, with unresolved D. Germline CDR1 WSHSY, CDR2 SAAADI. This CDR3 has 14 residues. V shed 2 bases and J shed 2 bases, with 10 bases lying between them. CDR3 residues: CASSEHGRTYEQYF. CDR3 nucleotide sequence: TGCGCCAGCAGTGAGCACGGCAGGACCTACGAGCAGTACTTC.

The gene calls are TRBV2 and TRBJ1-1, with TRBD1 as a possible D gene (5 bases). The CDR3 contains 13 residues. V lost 4 bases and J 4 bases, leaving 10 bases between the germline ends. Germline assignment: CDR1 SNHLY and CDR2 FYNNEI. The CDR3 here is CASSAMGGTEAFF. The CDR3 DNA reads TGTGCCAGCAGTGCGATGGGGGGCACTGAAGCTTTCTTT.

CDR3 DNA sequence: TGTGCCAGCATGGACAGGGCAAGGGGGGGCCAGCCCCAGCATTTT. Its translation: CASMDRARGGQPQHF. This rearrangement joins TRBV6-1 to TRBJ1-5, with 8 bases lining up with TRBD1. Germline loops: CDR1 MNHNS, CDR2 SASEGT. The CDR3 contains 15 residues. V shed 7 bases and J 7 bases; nucleotides not matched to a gene: 12.

The chain has TRBV25-1 and TRBJ2-1; TRBD2 matches 7 bases. Losses at the gene ends were 2 bases for V and 6 bases for J; bases not matched to a gene: 7. This CDR3 comprises 15 residues. Looked up from germline, CDR1 is MGHDK and CDR2 is SYGVNS. Written as DNA, the CDR3 is TGTGCCAGCAGTGAAGGGGGAGGGGTCGGCAATGAGCAGTTCTTC. Its protein is CASSEGGGVGNEQFF.

This chain links TRBV7-9 with TRBJ1-5; D possibly corresponds to TRBD1 (5 bases). V was pared by 8 bases and J by 1 base, with 24 bases between. The germline V gene has CDR1 SEHNR and CDR2 FQNEAQ (reference sequence). The CDR3 length is 18 residues. The CDR3 protein is CASPLPYQGEGSNQPQHF. The DNA for the CDR3 is TGTGCCAGCCCCCTTCCATACCAAGGGGAAGGGAGCAATCAGCCCCAGCATTTT.